This is a list of T cell receptor beta chains from one sample in a study of Tregs in tolerant kidney transplant recipients. Assay: immunoSEQ multiplex PCR; the TCRdb copy retains only in-frame clones and omits some. Among more than 75,000 clones, more than 85% were seen once, and the ten largest hold 0.35% to 0.55%. The sequencing used CD4+ T cells from blood, collected before the transplant. The origin of the receptors is a human donor who received a combined kidney and bone marrow transplant. Both conserved end residues are part of each CDR3. D genes are given only for firm matches.

j_call: TRBJ1-5; d_call: TRBD1; v_call: TRBV27; cdr3_nt: TGTGCCAGCAGTGGTCAGGGGGCGGTGAGCAATCAGCCCCAGCATTTT; cdr3_aa: CASSGQGAVSNQPQHF
j_call: TRBJ2-4; d_call: .; v_call: TRBV7-2; cdr3_nt: TGTGCCAGCAGCTTCATAATAACTCTAGCCAAAAACATTCAGTACTTC; cdr3_aa: CASSFIITLAKNIQYF
j_call: TRBJ1-6; d_call: .; v_call: TRBV6-5; cdr3_nt: TGTGCCAGCTCTTATTCAGGGTACTCACCCCTCCACTTT; cdr3_aa: CASSYSGYSPLHF
j_call: TRBJ2-1; d_call: TRBD2; v_call: TRBV19; cdr3_nt: TGTGCCAGTAGTAATCCGGGACTAGCTATGTCCTACAATGAGCAGTTCTTC; cdr3_aa: CASSNPGLAMSYNEQFF
j_call: TRBJ2-1; d_call: .; v_call: TRBV4-3; cdr3_nt: TGCGCCAGCAGCCAAGAGGACGAGGGTTGGTACAATGAGCAGTTCTTC; cdr3_aa: CASSQEDEGWYNEQFF
j_call: TRBJ1-2; d_call: .; v_call: TRBV6-6; cdr3_nt: TGTGCCAGCAGTGCTAGTGAAAACTATGGCTACACCTTC; cdr3_aa: CASSASENYGYTF
j_call: TRBJ2-7; d_call: .; v_call: TRBV25-1; cdr3_nt: TGTGCCAGCCAGGGGATATCCTACGAGCAGTACTTC; cdr3_aa: CASQGISYEQYF
j_call: TRBJ1-4; d_call: .; v_call: TRBV10-3; cdr3_nt: TGTGCCATCCGTATTAGAACAGGGAAATTCGAAAAACTGTTTTTT; cdr3_aa: CAIRIRTGKFEKLFF
j_call: TRBJ2-3; d_call: .; v_call: TRBV4-3; cdr3_nt: TGCGCCAGCAGCCAAGATATTATGGCACAGGGAGGCACAGATACGCAGTATTTT; cdr3_aa: CASSQDIMAQGGTDTQYF
j_call: TRBJ1-5; d_call: .; v_call: TRBV5-6; cdr3_nt: TGTGCCAGCAGCCTCGAAGGGGGCAATCAGCCCCAGCATTTT; cdr3_aa: CASSLEGGNQPQHF